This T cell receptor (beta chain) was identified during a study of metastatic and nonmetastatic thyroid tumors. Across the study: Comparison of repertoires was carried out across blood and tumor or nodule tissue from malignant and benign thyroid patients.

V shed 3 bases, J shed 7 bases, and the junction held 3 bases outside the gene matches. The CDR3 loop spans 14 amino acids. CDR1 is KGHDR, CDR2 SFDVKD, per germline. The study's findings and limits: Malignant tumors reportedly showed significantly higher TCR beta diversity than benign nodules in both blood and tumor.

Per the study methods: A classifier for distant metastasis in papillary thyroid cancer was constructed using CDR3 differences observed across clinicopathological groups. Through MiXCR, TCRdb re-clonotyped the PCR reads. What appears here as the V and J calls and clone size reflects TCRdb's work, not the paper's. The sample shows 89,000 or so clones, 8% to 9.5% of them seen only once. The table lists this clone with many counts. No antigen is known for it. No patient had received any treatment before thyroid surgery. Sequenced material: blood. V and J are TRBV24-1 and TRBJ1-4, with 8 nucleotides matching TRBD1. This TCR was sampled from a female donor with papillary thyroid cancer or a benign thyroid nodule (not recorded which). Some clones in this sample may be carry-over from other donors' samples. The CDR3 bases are TGTGCCACCAGTGATACAGGGGGATTTGAAAAACTGTTTTTT. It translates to CATSDTGGFEKLFF.